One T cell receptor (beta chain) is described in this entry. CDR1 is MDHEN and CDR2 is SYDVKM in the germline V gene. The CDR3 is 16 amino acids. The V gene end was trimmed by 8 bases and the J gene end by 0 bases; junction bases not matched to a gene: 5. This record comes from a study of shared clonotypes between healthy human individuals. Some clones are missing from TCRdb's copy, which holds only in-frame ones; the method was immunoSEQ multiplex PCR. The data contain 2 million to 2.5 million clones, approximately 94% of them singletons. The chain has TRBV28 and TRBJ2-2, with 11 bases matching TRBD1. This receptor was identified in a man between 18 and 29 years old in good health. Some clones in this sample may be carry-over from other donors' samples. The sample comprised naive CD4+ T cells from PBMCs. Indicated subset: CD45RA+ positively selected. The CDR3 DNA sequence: TGTGCCAGCGGGGACAGGGGGGCCCCGAACACCGGGGAGCTGTTTTTT. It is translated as CASGDRGAPNTGELFF.